A selection of T cell receptor beta chains follows, all from one sample in a study of blood T cell repertoires in COVID-19. Sequencing used immunoSEQ multiplex PCR; TCRdb keeps in-frame clones, though not all of them. The table records 15,000 to 20,000 clones, 90% to 95% of them present only once. Source material: peripheral blood. The receptor source for this set is a human donor in a cohort sampled during active COVID-19. The CDR3 runs from the conserved cysteine through the conserved F or W. The order of the fields is clone size, V gene, J gene, D gene, CDR3 DNA, CDR3 protein. The D gene is left open where the match is weak. The size entry is marked missing in some rows and otherwise reads once, few, many or a size class.

>once|TRBV5-1|TRBJ2-7|TRBD2
TGCGCCAGCAGCTTCGTAGCGGGAGGGCGGGACGAGCAGTACTTC
CASSFVAGGRDEQYF
>NA|TRBV18|TRBJ2-7|NA
TGTGCCAGCTCACTCGAACGAAAGGACAGCCCCTACGAGCAGTACTTC
CASSLERKDSPYEQYF
>NA|TRBV30|TRBJ1-5|NA
TGTGCCTGGAGGGCGGGCGGCAACGGGCCCCAGCATTTT
CAWRAGGNGPQHF
>NA|TRBV5-4|TRBJ2-5|TRBD2
TGTGCCAGCAGCTTGGGGGGGGGAACCGTACAAGAGACCCAGTACTTC
CASSLGGGTVQETQYF
>NA|TRBV3-1/TRBV3-2|TRBJ2-2|TRBD2
TGTGCCAGCAGCCCTCGACTAGCGGGTTACACCGGGGAGCTGTTTTTT
CASSPRLAGYTGELFF
>NA|TRBV21-1|TRBJ2-1|NA
TGTGCCAGCAGCAAAGGAGGTAGCGGGAGCCAAGGGTCGCGATACAATGAGCAGTTCTTC
CASSKGGSGSQGSRYNEQFF
>NA|TRBV28|TRBJ1-6|NA
TGTGCCAGCAGTTTAGAGGCCGAAAATTCACCCCTCCACTTT
CASSLEAENSPLHF
>NA|TRBV5-1|TRBJ1-6|NA
TGCGCCAGCGACGACGGGGTGATCGGATCACCCCTCCACTTT
CASDDGVIGSPLHF
>NA|TRBV19|TRBJ2-1|TRBD2
TGTGCCAGTAGTGGGGTGGCGGGAGTCACCTACAATGAGCAGTTCTTC
CASSGVAGVTYNEQFF
>once|TRBV5-1|TRBJ1-1|NA
TGCGCCAGCAGCTATACGGTGAACACTGAAGCTTTCTTT
CASSYTVNTEAFF
>NA|TRBV19|TRBJ2-5|NA
TGTGCCAGTAGTATCCGGGAGCGTCAAGAGACCCAGTACTTC
CASSIRERQETQYF
>NA|TRBV2|TRBJ2-5|NA
TGTGCCAGCAGTGGAGGAGGGGCCCAGTACTTC
CASSGGGAQYF
>NA|TRBV6-5|TRBJ1-2|NA
TGTGCCAGCAGGGCCCCCGGGGGGCGCTATGGCTACACCTTC
CASRAPGGRYGYTF
>NA|TRBV3-1/TRBV3-2|TRBJ2-1|TRBD2
TGTGCCAGCAGCCACGCCGGGACTAGCCACAATGAGCAGTTCTTC
CASSHAGTSHNEQFF
>NA|TRBV7-6|TRBJ1-5|NA
TGTGCCAGCAGCCCGGCCGATCGGGGGCAGCCCCAGCATTTT
CASSPADRGQPQHF
>NA|TRBV5-1|TRBJ2-2|TRBD2
TGCGCCAGCAGCTTGGTTCCGGGAGGACTCTCGAACACCGGGGAGCTGTTTTTT
CASSLVPGGLSNTGELFF
>NA|TRBV19|TRBJ2-3|TRBD1
TGTGCCAGTAGTCCCGACAGGGTAGATACGCAGTATTTT
CASSPDRVDTQYF
>NA|TRBV6-5|TRBJ1-3|NA
TGTGCCAGCAGTACGGGAGCCGTGGGAAACACCATATATTTT
CASSTGAVGNTIYF
>NA|TRBV7-2|TRBJ2-1|NA
TGTGCCAGCAGCCCGAGTAATGAGCAGTTCTTC
CASSPSNEQFF
>few|TRBV19|TRBJ1-1|TRBD1
TGTGCCAGTACCCGAGGGACAGAGCATTTCGCTGAAGCTTTCTTT
CASTRGTEHFAEAFF
>NA|TRBV5-6|TRBJ2-5|TRBD2
TGTGCCAGCAGCTCGGGACTAGCGGGGATAGAGACCCAGTACTTC
CASSSGLAGIETQYF
>NA|TRBV30|TRBJ2-2|NA
TGTGCCTGGAGTGGACAGCTGAACACCGGGGAGCTGTTTTTT
CAWSGQLNTGELFF
>NA|TRBV5-1|TRBJ1-1|TRBD1
TGCGCCAGCAGCTTGGGGACAGGGTTAAACACTGAAGCTTTCTTT
CASSLGTGLNTEAFF
>few|TRBV11-2|TRBJ2-6|TRBD1
TGTGCCAGCAGCTCGTTTTCCGGGACAGGGGGAACAGGGGCCAACGTCCTGACTTTC
CASSSFSGTGGTGANVLTF
>NA|TRBV5-4|TRBJ1-1|NA
TGTGCCAGCAGCGCCTCGGACATCCTGAACACTGAAGCTTTCTTT
CASSASDILNTEAFF
>once|TRBV4-1|TRBJ2-1|TRBD2
TGCGCCAGCAGCCTCCGGACTAGCGGGGGGGACGCCTACAATGAGCAGTTCTTC
CASSLRTSGGDAYNEQFF
>NA|TRBV3-1/TRBV3-2|TRBJ2-1|NA
TGTGCCAGCAGCCACGGACAAAATGAGCAGTTCTTC
CASSHGQNEQFF
>NA|TRBV6-6|TRBJ1-3|TRBD1
TGTGCCAGCAGCCGGACAGGGGACACCATATATTTT
CASSRTGDTIYF
>NA|TRBV15|TRBJ1-4|NA
TGTGCCACCAGCAGGGGGAGGGGAAATGAAAAACTGTTTTTT
CATSRGRGNEKLFF
>NA|TRBV15|TRBJ2-2|TRBD1
TGTGCCACCAGCACTCCGGGACAGGGGATCACCGGGGAGCTGTTTTTT
CATSTPGQGITGELFF
>NA|TRBV6-5|TRBJ2-5|TRBD2
TGTGCCAGCATCGGGACTAGCGGGGGTTGGTCCCAGTACTTC
CASIGTSGGWSQYF
>NA|TRBV6-1|TRBJ1-5|NA
TGTGCCAGCAGTGAAGGTCCGGGGGGCGCAGGCAATCAGCCCCAGCATTTT
CASSEGPGGAGNQPQHF
>once|TRBV5-6|TRBJ1-2|NA
TGTGCCAGCAGCTTGGTCAGGGGAGCTAACTATGGCTACACCTTC
CASSLVRGANYGYTF
>NA|TRBV28|TRBJ2-3|TRBD1
TGTGCCAGCAGCAGACAGGGTGCAGATACGCAGTATTTT
CASSRQGADTQYF
>NA|TRBV18|TRBJ2-2|TRBD1
TGTGCCAGCCCCCCGGAGGCCACAGGGGGCTGGACCGGGGAGCTGTTTTTT
CASPPEATGGWTGELFF
>NA|TRBV10-2|TRBJ2-3|TRBD2
TGCGCCAGCATCGAAGGGACTAGCGGGAGGTTCACAGATACGCAGTATTTT
CASIEGTSGRFTDTQYF
>NA|TRBV11-2|TRBJ2-5|NA
TGTGCCAGCAGCTTAGGTCCACAAGAGACCCAGTACTTC
CASSLGPQETQYF
>NA|TRBV21-1|TRBJ1-6|NA
TGTGCCAGCAGCACAAGACAGCTACACAATTCACCCCTCCACTTT
CASSTRQLHNSPLHF
>NA|TRBV2|TRBJ1-4|TRBD1
TGTGCCAGCAGAGAGGAGACAGGGCGGAAACTGTTTTTT
CASREETGRKLFF
>NA|TRBV14|TRBJ2-3|TRBD2
TGTGCCAGCAGTATACTAGCGGGTACTAGCACAGATACGCAGTATTTT
CASSILAGTSTDTQYF
>NA|TRBV11-3|TRBJ2-1|TRBD2
TGTGCCAGCAGCGGTAGACTAGCGGGGGCCGGAGGCAATGAGCAGTTCTTC
CASSGRLAGAGGNEQFF
>NA|TRBV7-9|TRBJ2-6|NA
TGTGCCAGCCGGGGCTCTGGGGCCAACGTCCTGACTTTC
CASRGSGANVLTF
>once|TRBV18|TRBJ2-7|TRBD1
TGTGCCAGCTCACCACTCCAGGGGGATACCGTCTTC
CASSPLQGDTVF
>NA|TRBV27|TRBJ2-7|TRBD1
TGTGCCAGCAGTTCTACCCGGACAGGGAACTACGAGCAGTACTTC
CASSSTRTGNYEQYF
>NA|TRBV7-3|TRBJ2-7|TRBD2
TGTGCCAGCAGCTTGGGCGGGGGCTACGAGCAGTACTTC
CASSLGGGYEQYF
>NA|TRBV5-1|TRBJ2-7|TRBD2
TGCGCCAGCAGCCCGGGACTAGCGGCCTACGAGCAGTACTTC
CASSPGLAAYEQYF
>NA|TRBV5-1|TRBJ1-4|NA
TGCGCCAGCAGCTGGGGACATCCCGCAACTAATGAAAAACTGTTTTTT
CASSWGHPATNEKLFF
>NA|TRBV19|TRBJ1-5|NA
TGTGCCAGTAGTACCCACCCCTCAGGGGCGAGCAATCAGCCCCAGCATTTT
CASSTHPSGASNQPQHF
>NA|TRBV5-4|TRBJ2-1|TRBD2
TGTGCCAGCAGCTTGGCTAGCGGGCCCTACAATGAGCAGTTCTTC
CASSLASGPYNEQFF
>medium-sized|TRBV5-1|TRBJ1-1|TRBD1
TGCGCCAGCAGCTCGGGACAGGGGTCCGATGAAGCTTTCTTT
CASSSGQGSDEAFF
>NA|TRBV29-1|TRBJ1-2|NA
TGCAGCGTTGAAGGGGACACAAACTATGGCTACACCTTC
CSVEGDTNYGYTF
>NA|TRBV4-2|TRBJ2-2|TRBD2
TGTGCCAGCAGCCAAGATTGGAGCGGGGGGGTTACCGGGGAGCTGTTTTTT
CASSQDWSGGVTGELFF
>NA|TRBV27|TRBJ2-3|NA
TGTGCCAGCAGTTTAAGCAGGGTTAGCACAGATACGCAGTATTTT
CASSLSRVSTDTQYF
>NA|TRBV30|TRBJ2-4|NA
TGTGCCTGGAGTGTTCGAGGAGCGGGCTCCAGAAACCAGTACTTC
CAWSVRGAGSRNQYF
>NA|TRBV6-5|TRBJ2-3|NA
TGTGCCAGCAGTTACTCTTACGGAGATACGCAGTATTTT
CASSYSYGDTQYF
>once|TRBV5-6|TRBJ1-5|TRBD1
TGTGCCAGCAGCTTGGGGACAGGTCTCAATCAGCCCCAGCATTTT
CASSLGTGLNQPQHF
>once|TRBV24-1|TRBJ2-3|TRBD1
TGTGCCACCAGTGAAGGGACAGGGTTAGATACGCAGTATTTT
CATSEGTGLDTQYF